A single sample gave rise to the 22 T cell receptor beta chains below, sequenced in a study of shared clonotypes between healthy human individuals. Profiled with immunoSEQ multiplex PCR; TCRdb holds only in-frame clones, not every one. The sample records more than 2 million clones, over 85% being singletons. Naive CD8 isolation took CD45RO-negative cells positively selected for CCR7 and excluded terminally differentiated effector memory CD45RA+ cells. The specimen was naive CD8+ T cells from PBMCs. All receptors derive from a man between 18 and 35 years old in good health. Some clones in this sample may be carry-over from other donors' samples.

V gene TRBV7-3 combines with J gene TRBJ1-1; D is undetermined. Trimming removed 1 base at V and 2 bases at J, with 11 bases between. CDR1 and CDR2 from the germline V gene are SGHTA and FQGTGA. The CDR3 runs 15 residues. CDR3 bases: TGTGCCAGCAGCTTAATATCCGAGAGAAACACTGAAGCTTTCTTT. Protein: CASSLISERNTEAFF.

The chain employs TRBV19 and TRBJ2-1; 8 bases fit TRBD2. Per germline, CDR1 LNHDA and CDR2 SQIVND (reference sequence). CDR3 size: 13 residues. Trimming cost V 9 bases and J 5 bases; bases outside gene matches: 6. CDR3 in DNA: TGTGCCAGCAATAGCGGGAATAACAATGAGCAGTTCTTC. Its translation: CASNSGNNNEQFF.

The chain has TRBV15 and TRBJ2-3; 12 nucleotides line up with TRBD2. Germline-derived CDR1 and CDR2 are LNHNV and YYDKDF (reference sequence). The V gene end was trimmed by 4 bases and the J gene end by 1 base; junction bases not matched to a gene: 12. The CDR3 has 19 amino acids. The CDR3, as DNA: TGTGCCACCAGCACGGCTAGCGGGAGGGCCAGGTTTGGCACAGATACGCAGTATTTT. As protein: CATSTASGRARFGTDTQYF.

The V gene is TRBV25-1, the J gene TRBJ1-2; D perhaps matches TRBD1 (5 bases). This CDR3 is built from 13 residues. CDR1 and CDR2 from the germline V gene are MGHDK and SYGVNS. V was pared by 1 base and J by 4 bases, with 7 bases between. CDR3 nucleotides: TGTGCCAGCAGTGAATGGGGCAGCTATGGCTACACCTTC. It specifies CASSEWGSYGYTF.

This sequence joins TRBV7-9 and TRBJ1-2; D remains ambiguous. The CDR3 has 15 amino acids. The germline CDR1 and CDR2 sequences are SEHNR and FQNEAQ (reference sequence). Deletions cut 5 bases from V and 3 bases from J, with 16 bases between. CDR3 sequence: CASSPLVSLDYGYTF. DNA of the CDR3: TGTGCCAGCAGCCCGCTGGTATCATTGGACTATGGCTACACCTTC.

The genes are TRBV27 and TRBJ2-3; 11 nucleotides agree with TRBD1. J gave up 2 bases and V 6 bases, and 13 bases lay outside the gene matches. CDR1 MNHEY and CDR2 SMNVEV come from the germline V gene (reference sequence). The CDR3 totals 18 residues. In nucleotides, the CDR3 is TGTGCCAGCAGCCCAGGGTTGGGGACAGGGGGTCACACAGATACGCAGTATTTT. Its translation is CASSPGLGTGGHTDTQYF.

The gene calls are TRBV7-9 and TRBJ1-2; D is uncertain. V gave up 1 base and J gave up 6 bases, with 15 bases separating them. The CDR3 covers 15 residues. The germline V gene has CDR1 SEHNR and CDR2 FQNEAQ (reference sequence). CDR3 amino acids: CASSLGGLAEHGYTF. The CDR3 DNA sequence: TGTGCCAGCAGCTTAGGAGGATTGGCAGAGCATGGCTACACCTTC.

DNA for the CDR3: TGCGCCAGCAGCCAAGTAGGAAGTCGGCGGGAGACCCAGTACTTC. It is translated as CASSQVGSRRETQYF. V is TRBV4-3 and J is TRBJ2-5; D is uncertain. CDR3 length equals 15 residues. Germline lookup yields CDR1 LGHNA and CDR2 YSLEER. V lost 1 base and J lost 5, with 14 bases in between.

The V and J genes are TRBV28 and TRBJ2-3, with TRBD2 identical over 15 bases. CDR1 MDHEN and CDR2 SYDVKM come from the germline V gene. This CDR3 comprises 16 residues. The V gene end was trimmed by 4 bases and the J gene end by 6 bases; junction bases not matched to a gene: 5. CDR3: CASSWGLAGGLDTQYF. The CDR3 DNA follows: TGTGCCAGCAGTTGGGGACTAGCGGGAGGTCTCGATACGCAGTATTTT.

The chain is built from TRBV7-2 and TRBJ1-3; D is unclear. The CDR3 is 14 residues long. Per the germline V gene, CDR1 is SGHTA and CDR2 is FQGNSA. The V end was cut by 2 bases, the J end by 8 bases, with 13 bases between. The CDR3 coding sequence is TGTGCCAGCAGCTTAAACCGGGGTTCAGACACCATATATTTT. This codes for CASSLNRGSDTIYF.

The chain carries TRBV2 and TRBJ2-2; D gene ambiguous. V lost 4 bases and J lost 9, with 15 bases in between. Germline CDR1 reads SNHLY; CDR2 reads FYNNEI. This CDR3 has 14 amino acids. This chain's CDR3 is CASSGFNSDRELFF. The CDR3 coding sequence is TGTGCCAGCAGTGGCTTTAATTCGGACCGGGAGCTGTTTTTT.

The V call is TRBV27, the J call TRBJ2-1; weak D call: TRBD2 (6 bases). Deletions cut 8 bases from V and 8 bases from J, with 22 bases between. Germline CDR1 is MNHEY and CDR2 is SMNVEV (reference sequence). This CDR3 contains 15 residues. The CDR3 DNA reads TGTGCCAGCGGCCGCTCGGGACTCCTCAGGGATGAGCAGTTCTTC. Translation: CASGRSGLLRDEQFF.

This sequence joins TRBV5-1 and TRBJ2-2; D perhaps matches TRBD1 (5 bases). CDR1 and CDR2 (germline): SGHRS, YFSETQ. V lost 0 bases to trimming and J lost 8 bases, with 14 bases between them. This CDR3 is 15 amino acids long. This CDR3 is CASSLDKGARGELFF. CDR3 DNA: TGCGCCAGCAGCTTGGATAAAGGGGCCCGAGGGGAGCTGTTTTTT.

This clone occurred once. The J gene is TRBJ1-5, the V gene TRBV2; D perhaps matches TRBD1 (5 bases). Germline CDR1 SNHLY, CDR2 FYNNEI. V was trimmed by 6 bases and J by 1 base, leaving 16 bases between them. The CDR3 runs to 16 residues. The CDR3 is CASSAGHEGSNQPQHF. CDR3 sequence (DNA): TGTGCCAGCAGCGCGGGGCACGAAGGGAGCAATCAGCCCCAGCATTTT.

The chain has TRBV11-2 and TRBJ1-1; 8 bases match TRBD1. The length of the CDR3 is 14 residues. The ends lost 5 bases at V and 5 bases at J; junction bases unmatched: 7. Germline assignment: CDR1 SGHAT and CDR2 FQNNGV. CDR3 loop: CASSPRQGLTEAFF. The CDR3 region has the DNA TGTGCCAGCAGCCCCAGACAGGGGCTAACTGAAGCTTTCTTT.

The chain couples TRBV4-1 to TRBJ1-1, with no clear D. The CDR3 is made up of 15 amino acids. Germline-derived CDR1 and CDR2 are MGHRA and YSYEKL. Trimming took off 1 base at V and 4 bases at J, with 13 bases between the two ends. Here the CDR3 reads CASSQAAVEGTEAFF. CDR3 nucleotides: TGCGCCAGCAGCCAAGCGGCCGTGGAGGGCACTGAAGCTTTCTTT.

This clone showed up just a few times. The J gene is TRBJ1-5, the V gene TRBV19; 7 bases fit TRBD1. The CDR3 totals 15 residues. Germline CDR1 reads LNHDA; CDR2 reads SQIVND (reference sequence). With 5 bases clipped from V and 5 bases from J, the junction kept 9 bases outside the gene matches. CDR3 DNA: TGTGCCAGTAGTTTCATCCGGGACAGAGATCAGCCCCAGCATTTT. It encodes CASSFIRDRDQPQHF.

This chain uses TRBV18 with TRBJ2-7; either TRBD1 or TRBD2 may supply D (5 bases each). Trimming removed 4 bases from V and 5 bases from J, with 18 bases in between. Germline V gives CDR1 KGHSH, CDR2 LQKENI. CDR3 length: 15 amino acids. CDR3: CASSQLEGYGDEQYF. Here the CDR3 DNA reads TGTGCCAGCTCACAACTTGAGGGGTACGGCGACGAGCAGTACTTC.

Comment on this clone: The junction differs from germline at one of its ends, possibly a read error. The chain uses TRBV7-3 and TRBJ2-5; no definite D call. The CDR3 contains 9 residues. Germline loops: CDR1 SGHTA, CDR2 FQGTGA. The CDR3, as DNA: TGTGCCAGCAGCGACCCGACCCACTTC. This gives the protein CASSDPTHF.

The CDR3 bases are TGTGCCTGGAGGGGGACAGGGGATTATGGCTACACCTTC. It encodes CAWRGTGDYGYTF. This sequence joins TRBV30 and TRBJ1-2, with 10 bases that match TRBD1. CDR1 and CDR2 (germline): GTSNPN, SVGIG (reference sequence). Losses at the gene ends were 3 bases for V and 5 bases for J; bases not matched to a gene: 3. The CDR3 is 13 residues long. Filled out from reference TRBV30 and TRBJ1-2, the complete variable domain reads SQTIHQWPATLVQPVGSPLSLECTVEGTSNPNLYWYRQAAGRGLQLLFYSVGIGQISSEVPQNLSASRPQDRQFILSSKKLLLSDSGFYLCAWRGTGDYGYTFGSGTRLTVV.

The chain joins TRBV29-1 to TRBJ2-3, with 7 bases fitting TRBD1. V lost 1 base and J lost 4; bases outside the gene matches: 5. The CDR3 is 14 amino acids. Germline lookup yields CDR1 SQVTM and CDR2 ANQGSEA. CDR3 loop: CSVEGGTASDTQYF. CDR3 bases: TGCAGCGTTGAAGGAGGGACAGCCTCAGATACGCAGTATTTT.

The rearrangement links TRBV28 to TRBJ1-2, with TRBD1 identical over 7 bases. The germline gives CDR1 MDHEN, CDR2 SYDVKM. The CDR3 sequence is 16 residues long. V shed 1 base, J shed 6 bases, and the junction held 11 bases outside the gene matches. CDR3 coding DNA: TGTGCCAGCAGTTTATTAGGGCGGGAGGGGGCGAATGGCTACACCTTC. Translation: CASSLLGREGANGYTF.